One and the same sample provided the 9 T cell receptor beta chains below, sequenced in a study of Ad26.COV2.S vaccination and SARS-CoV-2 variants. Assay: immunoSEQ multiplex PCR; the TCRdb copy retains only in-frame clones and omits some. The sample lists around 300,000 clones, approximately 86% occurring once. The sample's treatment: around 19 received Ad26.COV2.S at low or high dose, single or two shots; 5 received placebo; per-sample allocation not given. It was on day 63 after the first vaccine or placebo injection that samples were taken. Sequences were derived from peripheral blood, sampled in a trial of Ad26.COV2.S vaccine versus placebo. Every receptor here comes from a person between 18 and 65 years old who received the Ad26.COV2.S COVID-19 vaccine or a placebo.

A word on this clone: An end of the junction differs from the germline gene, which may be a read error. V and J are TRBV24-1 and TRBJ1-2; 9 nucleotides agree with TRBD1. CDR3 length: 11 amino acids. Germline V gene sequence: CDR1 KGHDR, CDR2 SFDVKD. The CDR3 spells CATSDGRDRDF. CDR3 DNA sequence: TGTGCCACCAGTGATGGGAGGGACAGGGACTTC.

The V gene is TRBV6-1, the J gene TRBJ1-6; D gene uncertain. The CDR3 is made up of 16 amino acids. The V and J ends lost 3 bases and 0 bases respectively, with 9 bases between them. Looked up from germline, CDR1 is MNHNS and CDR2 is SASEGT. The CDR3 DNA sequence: TGTGCCAGCAGTGACACTCTTTACTCCTATAATTCACCCCTCCACTTT. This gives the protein CASSDTLYSYNSPLHF.

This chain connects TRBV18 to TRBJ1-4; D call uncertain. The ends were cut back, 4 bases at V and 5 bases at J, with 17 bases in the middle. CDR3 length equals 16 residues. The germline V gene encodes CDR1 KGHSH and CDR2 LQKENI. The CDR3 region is CASSLNYLSSNEKLFF. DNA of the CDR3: TGTGCCAGCTCACTCAATTATCTGTCATCAAATGAAAAACTGTTTTTT.

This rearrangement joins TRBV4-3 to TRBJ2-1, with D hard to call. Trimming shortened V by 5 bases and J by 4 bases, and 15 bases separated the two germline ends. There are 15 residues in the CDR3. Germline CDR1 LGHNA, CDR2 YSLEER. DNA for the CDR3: TGCGCCAGCAGCGAAAGGGCTACCTGGTACAATGAGCAGTTCTTC. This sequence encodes CASSERATWYNEQFF.

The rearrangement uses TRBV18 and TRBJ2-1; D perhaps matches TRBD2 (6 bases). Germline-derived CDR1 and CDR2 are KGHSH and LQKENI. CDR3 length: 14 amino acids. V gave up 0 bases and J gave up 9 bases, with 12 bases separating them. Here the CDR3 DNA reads TGTGCCAGCTCACCACCTATCGGGACTTTTGAGCAGTTCTTC. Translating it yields CASSPPIGTFEQFF.

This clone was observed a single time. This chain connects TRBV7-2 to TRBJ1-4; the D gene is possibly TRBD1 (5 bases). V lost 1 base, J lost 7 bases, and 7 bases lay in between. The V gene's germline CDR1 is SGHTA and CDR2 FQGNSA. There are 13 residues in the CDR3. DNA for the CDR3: TGTGCCAGCAGCTTAGGTGGGGGTGAAAAACTGTTTTTT. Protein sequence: CASSLGGGEKLFF.

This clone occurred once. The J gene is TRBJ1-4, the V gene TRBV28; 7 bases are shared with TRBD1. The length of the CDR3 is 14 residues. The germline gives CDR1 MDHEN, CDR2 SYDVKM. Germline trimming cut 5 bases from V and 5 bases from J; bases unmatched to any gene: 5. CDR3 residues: CASSTGTANEKLFF. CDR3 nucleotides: TGTGCCAGCAGTACCGGGACAGCGAATGAAAAACTGTTTTTT.

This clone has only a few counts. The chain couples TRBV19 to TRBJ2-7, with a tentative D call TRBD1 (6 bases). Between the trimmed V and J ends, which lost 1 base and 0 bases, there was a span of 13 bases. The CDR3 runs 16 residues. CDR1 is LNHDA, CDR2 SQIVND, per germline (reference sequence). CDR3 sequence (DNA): TGTGCCAGTAGTATAGCAGGGACACTCGCCTCCTACGAGCAGTACTTC. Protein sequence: CASSIAGTLASYEQYF.

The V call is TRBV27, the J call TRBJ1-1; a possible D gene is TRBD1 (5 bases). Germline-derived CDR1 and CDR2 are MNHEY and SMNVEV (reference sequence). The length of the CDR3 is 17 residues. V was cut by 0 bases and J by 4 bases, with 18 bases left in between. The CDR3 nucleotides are TGTGCCAGCAGTTTATCTTCCGGGCAGCCCGGGGGCACTGAAGCTTTCTTT. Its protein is CASSLSSGQPGGTEAFF.